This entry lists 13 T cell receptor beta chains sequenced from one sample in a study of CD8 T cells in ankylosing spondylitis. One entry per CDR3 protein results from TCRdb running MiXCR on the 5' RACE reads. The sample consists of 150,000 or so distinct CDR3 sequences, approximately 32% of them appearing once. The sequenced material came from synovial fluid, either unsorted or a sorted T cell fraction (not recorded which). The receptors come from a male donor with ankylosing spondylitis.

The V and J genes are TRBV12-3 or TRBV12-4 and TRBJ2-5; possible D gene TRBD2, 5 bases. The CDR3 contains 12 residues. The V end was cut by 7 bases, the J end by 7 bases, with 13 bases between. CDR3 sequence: CASTTRRGTQYF. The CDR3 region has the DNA TGTGCCAGCACCACTAGACGCGGGACCCAGTACTTC.

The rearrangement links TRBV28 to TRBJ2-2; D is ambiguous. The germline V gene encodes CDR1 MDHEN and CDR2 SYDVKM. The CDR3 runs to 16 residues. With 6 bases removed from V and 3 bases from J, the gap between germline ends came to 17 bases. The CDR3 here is CASRTSRNADTGELFF. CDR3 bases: TGTGCCAGCAGAACTTCGAGGAATGCGGACACCGGGGAGCTGTTTTTT.

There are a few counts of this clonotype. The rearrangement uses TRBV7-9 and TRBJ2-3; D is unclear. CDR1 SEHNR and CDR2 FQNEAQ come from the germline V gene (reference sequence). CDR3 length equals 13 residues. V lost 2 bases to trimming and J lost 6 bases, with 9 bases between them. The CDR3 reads CASSLRAFDTQYF. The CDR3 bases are TGTGCCAGCAGCTTACGGGCTTTTGATACGCAGTATTTT.

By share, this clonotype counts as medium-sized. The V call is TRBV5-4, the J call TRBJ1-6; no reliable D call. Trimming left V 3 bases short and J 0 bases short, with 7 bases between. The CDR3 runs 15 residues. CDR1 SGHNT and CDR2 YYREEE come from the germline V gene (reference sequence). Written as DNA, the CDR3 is TGTGCCAGCAGCTCGAGCATCTCCTATAATTCACCCCTCCACTTT. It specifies CASSSSISYNSPLHF.

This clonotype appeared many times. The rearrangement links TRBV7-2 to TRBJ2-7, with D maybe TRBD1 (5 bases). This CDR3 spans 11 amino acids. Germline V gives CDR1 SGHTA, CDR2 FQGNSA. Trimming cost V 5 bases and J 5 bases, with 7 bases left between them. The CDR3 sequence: CASSPGNEQYF. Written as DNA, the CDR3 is TGTGCCAGCAGCCCAGGGAACGAGCAGTACTTC.

CDR3 DNA: TGCGCCAGCAGCCAAGGGGTCGGCTACTCGTCCTACAATGAGCAGTTCTTC. It is translated as CASSQGVGYSSYNEQFF. The chain has TRBV4-3 and TRBJ2-1; no clear D. V was trimmed by 1 base and J by 1 base, leaving 14 bases between them. CDR1 LGHNA and CDR2 YSLEER come from the germline V gene. The CDR3 sequence is 17 residues long.

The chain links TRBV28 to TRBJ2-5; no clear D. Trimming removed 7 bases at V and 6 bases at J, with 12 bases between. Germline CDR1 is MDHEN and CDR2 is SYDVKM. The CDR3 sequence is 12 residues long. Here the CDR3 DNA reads TGTGCCAGCATTGGGCTTCTCAAGACCCAGTACTTC. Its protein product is CASIGLLKTQYF.

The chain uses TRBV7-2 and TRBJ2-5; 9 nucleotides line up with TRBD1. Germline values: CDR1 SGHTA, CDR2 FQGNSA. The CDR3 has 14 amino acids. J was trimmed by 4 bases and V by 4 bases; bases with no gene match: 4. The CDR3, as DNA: TGTGCCAGCAGCTCGGGACAGGGCGGAGAGACCCAGTACTTC. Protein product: CASSSGQGGETQYF.

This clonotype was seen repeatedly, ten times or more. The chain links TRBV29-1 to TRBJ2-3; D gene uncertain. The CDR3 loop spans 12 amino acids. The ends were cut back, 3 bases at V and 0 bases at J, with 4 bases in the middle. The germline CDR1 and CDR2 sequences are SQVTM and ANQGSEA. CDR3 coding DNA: TGCAGCGTTGACAGGAGCACAGATACGCAGTATTTT. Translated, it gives CSVDRSTDTQYF.

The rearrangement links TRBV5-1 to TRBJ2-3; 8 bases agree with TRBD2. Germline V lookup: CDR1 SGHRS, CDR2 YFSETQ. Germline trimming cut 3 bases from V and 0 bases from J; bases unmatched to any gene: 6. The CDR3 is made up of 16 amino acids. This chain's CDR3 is CASSSRLATSTDTQYF. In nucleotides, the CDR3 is TGCGCCAGCAGCTCAAGACTAGCGACTAGCACAGATACGCAGTATTTT.

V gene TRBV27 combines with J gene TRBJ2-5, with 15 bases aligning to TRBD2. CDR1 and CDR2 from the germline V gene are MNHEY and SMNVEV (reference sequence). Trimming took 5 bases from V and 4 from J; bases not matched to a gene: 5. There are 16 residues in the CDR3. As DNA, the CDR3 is TGTGCCAGCAGTCCCAGGGGACTAGCGGGAGGAGAGACCCAGTACTTC. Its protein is CASSPRGLAGGETQYF.

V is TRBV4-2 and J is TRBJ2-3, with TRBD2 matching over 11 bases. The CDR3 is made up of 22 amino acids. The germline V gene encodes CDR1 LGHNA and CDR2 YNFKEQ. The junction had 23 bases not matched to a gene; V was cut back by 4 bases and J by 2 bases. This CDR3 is CASSLFPWLAGGTRRDTDTQYF. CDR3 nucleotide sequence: TGTGCCAGCAGCCTATTTCCCTGGCTAGCGGGGGGTACCAGGCGGGACACAGATACGCAGTATTTT.

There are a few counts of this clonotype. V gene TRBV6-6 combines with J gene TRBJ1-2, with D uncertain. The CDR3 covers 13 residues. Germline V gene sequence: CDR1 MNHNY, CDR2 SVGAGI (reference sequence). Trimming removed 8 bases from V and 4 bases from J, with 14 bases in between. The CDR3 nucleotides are TGTGCCAGCGCTAGGGTGGCATCCTATGGCTACACCTTC. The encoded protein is CASARVASYGYTF.